Below, 27 T cell receptor beta chains from the same sample are listed, as sequenced in a study of shared clonotypes between healthy human individuals. Some clones are missing from TCRdb's copy, which holds only in-frame ones; the method was immunoSEQ multiplex PCR. The table lists 550,000 to 600,000 clones, around 78% of them singletons. The sequencing input was PBMCs. All receptors come from a woman between 40 and 55 years old in good health. Some clones in this sample may be carry-over from other donors' samples.

This rearrangement joins TRBV28 to TRBJ1-5; D perhaps matches TRBD1 (5 bases). Germline values: CDR1 MDHEN, CDR2 SYDVKM. V was cut by 2 bases and J by 1 base, with 12 bases left in between. The CDR3 has 16 residues. This CDR3 reads CASSLQGIGSNQPQHF. CDR3 nucleotide sequence: TGTGCCAGCAGTTTACAGGGAATTGGAAGCAATCAGCCCCAGCATTTT. The full variable domain, completed using reference TRBV28 and TRBJ1-5, is DVKVTQSSRYLVKRTGEKVFLECVQDMDHENMFWYRQDPGLGLRLIYFSYDVKMKEKGDIPEGYSVSREKKERFSLILESASTNQTSMYLCASSLQGIGSNQPQHFGDGTRLSIL.

This clone was detected only once. CDR3 sequence reads: CASSRGTAGSYEQYF. CDR3 nucleotide sequence: TGCGCCAGCAGCCGAGGGACAGCGGGATCCTACGAGCAGTACTTC. V usage is TRBV5-1 and J usage is TRBJ2-7; D is possibly TRBD1 or TRBD2 (7 bases each). Trimming stripped 4 bases from V and 1 base from J, with 15 bases between. CDR3 size: 15 residues. The germline gives CDR1 SGHRS, CDR2 YFSETQ.

The CDR3 DNA sequence: TGTGCCATCAACAGAGACGCAGACTATGGCTACACCTTC. Protein sequence: CAINRDADYGYTF. This chain connects TRBV10-3 to TRBJ1-2; D unclear. Trimming took 7 bases from V and 3 from J, leaving 12 bases between them. The CDR3 length is 13 residues. The germline V gene encodes CDR1 ENHRY and CDR2 SYGVKD.

The rearrangement links TRBV4-2 to TRBJ2-1; the match to TRBD1 covers 8 bases. This CDR3 spans 16 amino acids. Germline loops: CDR1 LGHNA, CDR2 YNFKEQ. V shed 1 base, J shed 3 bases, and the junction held 5 bases outside the gene matches. CDR3 sequence: CASSQGPGQGYNEQFF. The CDR3, as DNA: TGTGCCAGCAGCCAAGGTCCAGGACAGGGCTACAATGAGCAGTTCTTC.

The chain is built from TRBV19 and TRBJ2-3; a possible D gene is TRBD1 (6 bases). CDR1 is LNHDA, CDR2 SQIVND, per germline (reference sequence). Trimming pared 6 bases from V and 0 bases from J, leaving 10 bases between. CDR3 length: 14 residues. CDR3 sequence (DNA): TGTGCCAGTAGACACAGGGCTAGCACAGATACGCAGTATTTT. Translation: CASRHRASTDTQYF.

The CDR3 is CASSAWQLREPEDEQYF. CDR3 DNA: TGTGCCAGCAGCGCCTGGCAATTGCGGGAGCCGGAGGACGAGCAGTACTTC. This chain joins TRBV5-4 and TRBJ2-7, with 7 bases that match TRBD2. Germline CDR1 is SGHNT and CDR2 is YYREEE (reference sequence). The CDR3 is 17 residues long. The V segment lost 4 bases and the J segment 5 bases; nucleotides outside the gene matches: 18.

The chain couples TRBV2 to TRBJ2-7; TRBD1 matches 10 bases. Germline V gene lookup returns CDR1 SNHLY and CDR2 FYNNEI. The CDR3 consists of 14 residues. V was pared by 3 bases and J by 2 bases, with 1 base of the junction left unmatched. CDR3 DNA sequence: TGTGCCAGCAGTGACGGACAGGGGGCCTACGAGCAGTACTTC. Translated, it gives CASSDGQGAYEQYF.

This clone showed up just a few times. The same CDR3 is also encoded by other DNA sequences in this sample. The genes are TRBV28 and TRBJ1-2; D is unresolved. The length of the CDR3 is 11 residues. Per germline, CDR1 MDHEN and CDR2 SYDVKM. V lost 4 bases, J lost 5 bases, and 5 bases lay in between. CDR3 amino acids: CASSSSYGYTF. Here the CDR3 DNA reads TGTGCCAGCAGTTCCTCTTATGGCTACACCTTC.

Turning to this clone: The sample has other DNA sequences that encode this CDR3 too. The chain links TRBV7-2 to TRBJ2-5; tentatively, D is TRBD1 or TRBD2 (6 bases each). Trimming took 1 base from V and 4 from J, leaving 10 bases between them. CDR1 and CDR2 from the germline V gene are SGHTA and FQGNSA. The length of the CDR3 is 14 residues. The CDR3: CASSLEGGRETQYF. CDR3 sequence (DNA): TGTGCCAGCAGCTTAGAGGGGGGCCGAGAGACCCAGTACTTC.

This clone appeared a few times. The chain has TRBV19 and TRBJ2-1; possibly TRBD2 for D (7 bases). Germline V gene data show CDR1 as LNHDA and CDR2 as SQIVND (reference sequence). Trimming shortened V by 5 bases and J by 4 bases, and 21 bases separated the two germline ends. CDR3 length: 17 residues. CDR3: CASSPDLYRGGYNEQFF. CDR3 in DNA: TGTGCCAGTAGTCCCGACCTGTATAGGGGGGGATACAATGAGCAGTTCTTC.

V gene TRBV7-9 combines with J gene TRBJ2-3, with a weak D call TRBD2 (7 bases). CDR3 size: 15 residues. V was clipped by 6 bases and J by 3 bases, with 16 bases between them. The germline CDR1 and CDR2 sequences are SEHNR and FQNEAQ (reference sequence). The CDR3 loop reads CASRPLGGGTDTQYF. The CDR3 DNA follows: TGTGCCAGCAGACCCTTAGGGGGGGGGACAGATACGCAGTATTTT.

This clone has only a few counts. The CDR3: CASSARLAGGGDTQYF. The CDR3, as DNA: TGTGCCAGCAGCGCCCGTCTAGCGGGAGGAGGAGATACGCAGTATTTT. The chain recombines TRBV7-9 with TRBJ2-3; TRBD2 agrees at 11 bases. V dropped 5 bases and J dropped 5; count of bases not matched to a gene: 9. The CDR3 is 16 amino acids. Germline CDR1 reads SEHNR; CDR2 reads FQNEAQ (reference sequence).

V gene TRBV7-2 combines with J gene TRBJ1-2, with 10 positions matching TRBD1. The CDR3 contains 15 residues. The germline CDR1 and CDR2 sequences are SGHTA and FQGNSA. V lost 1 base and J lost 8; bases outside the gene matches: 7. The CDR3 spells CASSLGRQGAGGYTF. The CDR3 nucleotides read TGTGCCAGCAGCTTAGGAAGACAGGGGGCGGGAGGCTACACCTTC.

This chain joins TRBV27 and TRBJ2-2; D is perhaps TRBD2 (6 bases). The CDR3 spans 16 residues. V was trimmed by 2 bases and J by 3 bases, leaving 13 bases between them. Germline loops: CDR1 MNHEY, CDR2 SMNVEV (reference sequence). CDR3: CASSLGGGLHTGELFF. The CDR3 DNA follows: TGTGCCAGCAGTTTAGGAGGAGGGCTGCACACCGGGGAGCTGTTTTTT.

For this clone: This may be a read error: a much more frequent sequence differs by one nucleotide. This chain connects TRBV5-4 to TRBJ2-5, with TRBD1 as a possible D gene (6 bases). CDR1 and CDR2 (germline): SGHNT, YYREEE (reference sequence). The V gene lost 2 bases and the J gene lost 3 bases, with 8 bases spanning the gap. The length of the CDR3 is 13 residues. The CDR3 DNA reads TGTGCCAGCAGCTTCGCAGGGGAAGAGACCCAGTACTTC. It is translated as CASSFAGEETQYF.

This clone was detected once. The V gene is TRBV7-2, the J gene TRBJ2-4; 7 bases align to TRBD2. Germline CDR1 and CDR2: SGHTA and FQGNSA. The J segment lost 2 bases and the V segment lost 5 bases, leaving 15 bases of the junction unmatched. The CDR3 is 18 residues long. The CDR3 sequence is CASSPSVWGEGSKNIQYF. The CDR3 DNA reads TGTGCCAGCAGCCCCTCGGTTTGGGGGGAGGGATCCAAAAACATTCAGTACTTC.

The chain recombines TRBV15 with TRBJ2-3, with D possibly being TRBD1 (5 bases). V shed 0 bases and J shed 6 bases, with 13 bases lying between them. The CDR3 has 15 residues. The germline gives CDR1 LNHNV, CDR2 YYDKDF (reference sequence). The CDR3 bases are TGTGCCACCAGCAGAGATGGCAGGGTAGACGATACGCAGTATTTT. Amino acid sequence: CATSRDGRVDDTQYF.

The CDR3 is CASSQRENTEAFF. The CDR3 DNA follows: TGTGCCAGCAGTCAAAGGGAGAACACTGAAGCTTTCTTT. V gene TRBV11-2 combines with J gene TRBJ1-1, with D unresolved. Per germline, CDR1 SGHAT and CDR2 FQNNGV. V dropped 6 bases and J dropped 1 base, with 9 bases sitting between them. The length of the CDR3 is 13 residues.

DNA for the CDR3: TGCGCCAGCAGCTTGGAGGGACAGGGTACCTACGAGCAGTACTTC. The encoded protein is CASSLEGQGTYEQYF. This rearrangement joins TRBV5-1 to TRBJ2-7; TRBD1 agrees at 9 bases. This CDR3 has 15 amino acids. From germline, CDR1 is SGHRS and CDR2 YFSETQ. With 0 bases clipped from V and 2 bases from J, the junction kept 3 bases outside the gene matches.

The gene calls are TRBV5-6 and TRBJ2-1; D unclear. The V gene's germline CDR1 is SGHDT and CDR2 YYEEEE. Trimming pared 4 bases from V and 9 bases from J, leaving 17 bases between. There are 14 residues in the CDR3. As DNA, the CDR3 is TGTGCCAGCAGCCCAGGCCGAAGGAACGGTGAGCAGTTCTTC. Residues: CASSPGRRNGEQFF.

The rearrangement uses TRBV18 and TRBJ1-4; the D gene is possibly TRBD1 (6 bases). The germline V and J ends were trimmed by 0 bases and 7 bases, with 12 bases remaining between them. Germline-derived CDR1 and CDR2 are KGHSH and LQKENI. The CDR3 is 15 residues long. CDR3 nucleotide sequence: TGTGCCAGCTCACCACCGACAGGCGTCCGTGAAAAACTGTTTTTT. It translates to CASSPPTGVREKLFF.

The CDR3 protein is CASSSWTGGGETQYF. The CDR3 nucleotides read TGTGCCAGCAGTTCTTGGACAGGGGGTGGTGAGACCCAGTACTTC. The rearrangement joins TRBV27 to TRBJ2-5; the match to TRBD1 covers 10 bases. The V segment lost 4 bases and the J segment 5 bases; nucleotides outside the gene matches: 7. CDR1 is MNHEY, CDR2 SMNVEV, per germline (reference sequence). The CDR3 has 15 residues.

Comments on this clone: This likely traces to a read error, being one base from a far larger clone. The chain employs TRBV6-4 and TRBJ2-3; 9 bases align to TRBD2. With V trimmed by 1 base and J by 2 bases, 1 base remained unmatched. CDR3 length: 15 residues. CDR1 is MRHNA, CDR2 SNTAGT, per germline. CDR3 loop: CASSDCGRATDTQYF. In DNA form, the CDR3 reads TGTGCCAGCAGTGACTGCGGGAGGGCCACAGATACGCAGTATTTT.

The gene calls are TRBV21-1 and TRBJ2-3. TRBV21-1 is listed as a pseudogene. The CDR3 has 19 residues. CDR3: CASSAALSCLGRNTDTQYF. The DNA of the CDR3 is TGTGCCAGCAGCGCCGCCCTCTCATGTCTGGGTCGTAACACAGATACGCAGTATTTT.

The chain recombines TRBV2 with TRBJ2-5; TRBD2 is a possible D gene (5 bases). The CDR3 extends over 12 amino acids. V lost 6 bases to trimming and J lost 5 bases, with 10 bases between them. Germline CDR1 is SNHLY and CDR2 is FYNNEI. As DNA, the CDR3 is TGTGCCAGCAGGACTATTGAGGAGACCCAGTACTTC. It yields the protein CASRTIEETQYF.

The J gene is TRBJ1-2, the V gene TRBV7-2; tentatively, D is TRBD1 (5 bases). The germline gives CDR1 SGHTA, CDR2 FQGNSA. CDR3 length: 14 amino acids. V lost 5 bases, J lost 5 bases, and 15 bases lay in between. CDR3 DNA: TGTGCCAGCAGCCTCCCCCGGCAGGGTTATGGCTACACCTTC. Translation: CASSLPRQGYGYTF.

The chain couples TRBV6-1 to TRBJ1-6, with D possibly TRBD1 on 6 matching bases. Trimming took 1 base from V and 5 from J, leaving 15 bases between them. The CDR3 length is 17 residues. Germline assignment: CDR1 MNHNS and CDR2 SASEGT. The CDR3 coding sequence is TGTGCCAGCAGTGAAGGACAGGCTCTCGTTAATAATTCACCCCTCCACTTT. Its protein is CASSEGQALVNNSPLHF.